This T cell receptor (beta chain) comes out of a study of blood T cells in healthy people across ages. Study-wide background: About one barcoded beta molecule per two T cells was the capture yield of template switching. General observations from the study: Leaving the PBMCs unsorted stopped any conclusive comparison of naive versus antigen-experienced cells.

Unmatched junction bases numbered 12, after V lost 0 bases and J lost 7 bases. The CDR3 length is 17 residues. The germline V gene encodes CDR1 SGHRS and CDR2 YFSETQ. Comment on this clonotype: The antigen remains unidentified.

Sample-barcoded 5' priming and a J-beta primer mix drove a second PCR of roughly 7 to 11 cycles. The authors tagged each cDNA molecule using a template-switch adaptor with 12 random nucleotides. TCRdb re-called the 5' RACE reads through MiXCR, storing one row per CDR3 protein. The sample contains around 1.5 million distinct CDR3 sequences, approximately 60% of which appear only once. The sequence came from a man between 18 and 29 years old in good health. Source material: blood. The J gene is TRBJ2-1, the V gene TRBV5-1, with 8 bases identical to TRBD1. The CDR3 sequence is CASSLGLGQGAQNEQFF. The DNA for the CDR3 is TGCGCCAGCAGCTTGGGCCTGGGGCAGGGGGCGCAGAATGAGCAGTTCTTC.